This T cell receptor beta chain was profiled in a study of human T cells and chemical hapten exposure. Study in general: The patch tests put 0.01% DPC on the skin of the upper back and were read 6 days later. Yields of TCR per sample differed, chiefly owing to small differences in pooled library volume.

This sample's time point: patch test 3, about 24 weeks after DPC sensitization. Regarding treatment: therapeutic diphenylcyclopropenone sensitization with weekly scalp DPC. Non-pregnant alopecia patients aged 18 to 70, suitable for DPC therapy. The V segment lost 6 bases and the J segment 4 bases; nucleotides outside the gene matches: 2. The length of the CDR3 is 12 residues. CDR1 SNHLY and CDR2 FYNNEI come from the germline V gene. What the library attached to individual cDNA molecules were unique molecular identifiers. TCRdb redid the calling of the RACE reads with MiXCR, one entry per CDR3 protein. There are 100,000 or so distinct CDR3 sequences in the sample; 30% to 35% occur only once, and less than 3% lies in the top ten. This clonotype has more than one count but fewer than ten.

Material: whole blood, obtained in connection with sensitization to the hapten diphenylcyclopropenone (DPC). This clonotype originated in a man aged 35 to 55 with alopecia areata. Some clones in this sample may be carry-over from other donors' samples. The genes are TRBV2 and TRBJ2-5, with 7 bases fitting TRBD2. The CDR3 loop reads CASRPGGETQYF. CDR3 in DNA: TGTGCCAGCAGACCGGGAGGAGAGACCCAGTACTTC.